This paragraph reports one T cell receptor beta chain. The antigen is not known. These data originate in a study of CD8 T cells in ankylosing spondylitis. Trimming pared 7 bases from V and 7 bases from J, leaving 11 bases between. Germline CDR1 and CDR2: DFQATT and SNEGSKA (reference sequence). CDR3 length equals 11 residues. Study-level findings and limits: Typical of ankylosing spondylitis blood, it appeared, was a TCR beta motif of eight highly homologous variants.

TCR beta libraries were made by quantitative 5'-RACE with molecular barcodes. One entry per CDR3 protein results from TCRdb running MiXCR on the 5' RACE reads. The sample carries more than 650,000 distinct CDR3 sequences, about 10% recorded once. This sequence joins TRBV20-1 and TRBJ1-5; D is ambiguous. The TCR originated in a male donor with ankylosing spondylitis. Source material: blood, either unsorted or a sorted T cell fraction (not recorded which). CDR3 region: CSVGRRQPQHF. The CDR3 DNA is TGCAGTGTTGGGCGCAGGCAGCCCCAGCATTTT.